This T cell receptor beta chain was sequenced during a study of blood T cell repertoires in COVID-19. Only in-frame clones appear in the TCRdb table, and some are missing; sequencing was by immunoSEQ multiplex PCR. Of some 200,000 clones listed, 85% to 90% are singletons. Worth noting for this clone: Other DNA sequences in the sample encode the same CDR3.

Germline CDR1 reads MNHEY; CDR2 reads SMNVEV (reference sequence). V shed 2 bases and J 4 bases; nucleotides not matched to a gene: 2. This CDR3 spans 14 amino acids. The sample comprised PBMCs or T cells enriched from blood (not recorded which). The chain links TRBV27 to TRBJ2-1, with 7 bases aligning to TRBD2. The receptor's source is a woman aged 18-29 years in a cohort exposed to, infected with or recovered from COVID-19 (not recorded which). CDR3 sequence: CASSLTSAYNEQFF. The CDR3 coding sequence is TGTGCCAGCAGTTTAACTAGCGCTTACAATGAGCAGTTCTTC.